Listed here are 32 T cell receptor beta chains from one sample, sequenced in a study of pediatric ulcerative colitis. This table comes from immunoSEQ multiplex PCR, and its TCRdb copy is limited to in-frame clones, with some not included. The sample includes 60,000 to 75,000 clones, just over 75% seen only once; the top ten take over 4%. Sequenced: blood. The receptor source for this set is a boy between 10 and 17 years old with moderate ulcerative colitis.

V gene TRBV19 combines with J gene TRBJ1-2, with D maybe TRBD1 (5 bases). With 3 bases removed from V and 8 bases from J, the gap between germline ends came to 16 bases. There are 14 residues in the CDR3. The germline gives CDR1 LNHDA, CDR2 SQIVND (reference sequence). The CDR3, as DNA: TGTGCCAGTAGTATCGTCGACAGCTTAAACGGCTACACCTTC. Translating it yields CASSIVDSLNGYTF. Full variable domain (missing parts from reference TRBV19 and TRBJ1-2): DGGITQSPKYLFRKEGQNVTLSCEQNLNHDAMYWYRQDPGQGLRLIYYSQIVNDFQKGDIAEGYSVSREKKESFPLTVTSAQKNPTAFYLCASSIVDSLNGYTFGSGTRLTVV.

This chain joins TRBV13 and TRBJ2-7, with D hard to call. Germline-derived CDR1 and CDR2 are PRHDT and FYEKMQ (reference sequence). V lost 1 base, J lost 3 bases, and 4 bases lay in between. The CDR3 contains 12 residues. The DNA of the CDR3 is TGTGCCAGCAGCTTAGATGGCTACGAGCAGTACTTC. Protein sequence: CASSLDGYEQYF.

The CDR3 region is CASSLELSGRPGGELFF. For the CDR3, the DNA is TGCGCCAGCAGCCTCGAACTCTCGGGGCGACCCGGAGGGGAGCTGTTTTTT. The chain recombines TRBV4-1 with TRBJ2-2; D possibly matches TRBD1 or TRBD2 (5 bases each). Trimming left V 4 bases short and J 8 bases short, with 23 bases between. Germline V CDR1 and CDR2: MGHRA, YSYEKL. The CDR3 has 17 residues.

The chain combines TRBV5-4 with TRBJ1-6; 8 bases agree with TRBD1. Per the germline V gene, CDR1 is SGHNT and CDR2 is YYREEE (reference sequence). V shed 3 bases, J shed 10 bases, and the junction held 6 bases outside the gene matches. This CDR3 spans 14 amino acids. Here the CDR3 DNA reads TGTGCCAGCAGCTACGGACAGGGATGGTCACCCCTCCACTTT. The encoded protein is CASSYGQGWSPLHF.

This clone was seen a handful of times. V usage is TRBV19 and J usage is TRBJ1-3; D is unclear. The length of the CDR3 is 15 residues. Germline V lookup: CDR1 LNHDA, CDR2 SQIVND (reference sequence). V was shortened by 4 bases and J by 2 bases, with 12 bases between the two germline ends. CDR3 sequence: CASSNPGRTGNTIYF. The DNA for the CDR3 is TGTGCCAGTAGTAACCCGGGAAGGACTGGAAACACCATATATTTT.

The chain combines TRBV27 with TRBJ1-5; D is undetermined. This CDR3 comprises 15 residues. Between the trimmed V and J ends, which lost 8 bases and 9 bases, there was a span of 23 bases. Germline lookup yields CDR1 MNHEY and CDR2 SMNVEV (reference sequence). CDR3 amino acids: CASRGEAISALPQHF. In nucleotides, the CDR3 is TGTGCCAGCCGGGGAGAGGCTATCTCTGCTCTGCCCCAGCATTTT.

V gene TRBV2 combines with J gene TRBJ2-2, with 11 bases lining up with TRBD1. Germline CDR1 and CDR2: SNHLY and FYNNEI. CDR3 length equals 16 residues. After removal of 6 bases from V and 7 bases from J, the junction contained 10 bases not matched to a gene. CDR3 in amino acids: CASRPPGQGAGGELFF. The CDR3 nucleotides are TGTGCCAGCAGGCCACCAGGACAGGGGGCAGGCGGGGAGCTGTTTTTT.

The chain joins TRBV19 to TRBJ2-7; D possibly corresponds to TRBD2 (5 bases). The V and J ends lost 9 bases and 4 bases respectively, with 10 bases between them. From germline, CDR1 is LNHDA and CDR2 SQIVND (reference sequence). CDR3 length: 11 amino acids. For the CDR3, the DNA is TGTGCCAGCTCCCCGGGGTACGAGCAGTACTTC. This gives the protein CASSPGYEQYF.

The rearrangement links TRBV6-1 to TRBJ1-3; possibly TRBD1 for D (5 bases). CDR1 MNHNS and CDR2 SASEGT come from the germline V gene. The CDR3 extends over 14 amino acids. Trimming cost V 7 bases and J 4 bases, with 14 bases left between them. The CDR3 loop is CASIFQGFGNTIYF. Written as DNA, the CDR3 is TGTGCCAGCATTTTCCAGGGTTTCGGAAACACCATATATTTT.

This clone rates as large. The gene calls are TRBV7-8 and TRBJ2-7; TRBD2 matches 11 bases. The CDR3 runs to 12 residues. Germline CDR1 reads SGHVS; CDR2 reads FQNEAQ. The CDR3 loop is CATGLAVYEQYF. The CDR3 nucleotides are TGTGCGACGGGACTAGCGGTATACGAGCAGTACTTC.

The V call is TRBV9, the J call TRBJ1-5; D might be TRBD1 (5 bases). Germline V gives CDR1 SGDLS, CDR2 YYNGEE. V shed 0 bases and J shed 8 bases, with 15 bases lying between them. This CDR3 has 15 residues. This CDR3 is CASSVGRGRMEPQHF. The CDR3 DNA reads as TGTGCCAGCAGCGTAGGAAGGGGACGTATGGAGCCCCAGCATTTT.

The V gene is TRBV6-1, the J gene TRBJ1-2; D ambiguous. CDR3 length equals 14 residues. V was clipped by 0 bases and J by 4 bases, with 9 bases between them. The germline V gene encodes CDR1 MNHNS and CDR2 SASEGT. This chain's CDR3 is CASSEALRSYGYTF. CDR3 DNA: TGTGCCAGCAGTGAAGCGCTTCGCAGCTATGGCTACACCTTC.

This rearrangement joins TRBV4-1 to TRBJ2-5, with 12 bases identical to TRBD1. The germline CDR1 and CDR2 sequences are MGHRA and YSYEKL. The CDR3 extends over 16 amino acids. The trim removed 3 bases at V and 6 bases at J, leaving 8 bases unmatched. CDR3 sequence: CASSHEGQGARKTQYF. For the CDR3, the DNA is TGCGCCAGCAGCCATGAGGGACAGGGGGCGCGAAAGACCCAGTACTTC.

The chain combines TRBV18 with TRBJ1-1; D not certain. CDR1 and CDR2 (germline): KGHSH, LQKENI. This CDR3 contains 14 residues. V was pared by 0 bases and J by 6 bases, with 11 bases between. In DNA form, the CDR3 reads TGTGCCAGCTCACCACCTGGGGTGAGCCCTGAAGCTTTCTTT. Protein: CASSPPGVSPEAFF.

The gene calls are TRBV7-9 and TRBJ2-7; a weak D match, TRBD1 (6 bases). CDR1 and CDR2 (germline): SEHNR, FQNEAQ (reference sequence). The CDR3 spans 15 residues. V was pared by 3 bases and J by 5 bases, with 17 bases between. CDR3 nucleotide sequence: TGTGCCAGCAGCTTCGAAGATCAGGGGCACCACGAGCAGTACTTC. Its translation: CASSFEDQGHHEQYF.

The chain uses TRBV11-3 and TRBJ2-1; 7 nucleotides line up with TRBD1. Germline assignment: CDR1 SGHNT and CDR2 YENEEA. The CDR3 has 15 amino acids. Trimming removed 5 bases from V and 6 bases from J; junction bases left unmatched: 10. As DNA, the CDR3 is TGTGCCAGCAGCCCCAGGACAGGAGACCCCAATGAGCAGTTCTTC. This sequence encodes CASSPRTGDPNEQFF.

Here the CDR3 reads CASSRGDRGTGELFF. DNA for the CDR3: TGTGCCAGCAGCCGCGGGGACAGAGGGACCGGGGAGCTGTTTTTT. The chain joins TRBV6-5 to TRBJ2-2; possibly TRBD1 for D (7 bases). V was cut by 6 bases and J by 5 bases, with 16 bases left in between. The CDR3 runs 15 residues. Germline assignment: CDR1 MNHEY and CDR2 SVGAGI.

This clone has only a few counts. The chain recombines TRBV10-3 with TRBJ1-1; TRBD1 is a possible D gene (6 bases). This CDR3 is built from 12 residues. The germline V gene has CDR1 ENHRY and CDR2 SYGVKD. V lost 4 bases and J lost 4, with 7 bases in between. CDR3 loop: CAISGGATEAFF. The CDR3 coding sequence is TGTGCCATCAGTGGGGGGGCCACTGAAGCTTTCTTT.

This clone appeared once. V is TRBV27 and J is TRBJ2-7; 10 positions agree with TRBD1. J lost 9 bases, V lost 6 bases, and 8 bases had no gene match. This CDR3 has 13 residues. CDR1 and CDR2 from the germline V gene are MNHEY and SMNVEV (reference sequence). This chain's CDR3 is CASSRQGAPGQYF. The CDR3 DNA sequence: TGTGCCAGCAGCAGACAGGGGGCACCCGGGCAGTACTTC.

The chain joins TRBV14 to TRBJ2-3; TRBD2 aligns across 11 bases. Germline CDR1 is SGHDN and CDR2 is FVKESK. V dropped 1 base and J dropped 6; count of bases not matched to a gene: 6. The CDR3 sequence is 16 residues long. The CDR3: CASSQVLAGGSDTQYF. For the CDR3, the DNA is TGTGCCAGCAGCCAAGTTCTAGCGGGGGGCTCGGATACGCAGTATTTT. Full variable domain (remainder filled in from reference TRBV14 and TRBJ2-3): EAGVTQFPSHSVIEKGQTVTLRCDPISGHDNLYWYRRVMGKEIKFLLHFVKESKQDESGMPNNRFLAERTGGTYSTLKVQPAELEDSGVYFCASSQVLAGGSDTQYFGPGTRLTVL.

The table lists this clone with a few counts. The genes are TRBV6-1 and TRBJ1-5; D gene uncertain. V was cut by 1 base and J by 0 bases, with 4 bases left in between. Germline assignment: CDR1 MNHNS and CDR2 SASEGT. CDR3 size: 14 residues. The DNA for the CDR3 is TGTGCCAGCAGTGAAGTGGATAGCAATCAGCCCCAGCATTTT. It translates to CASSEVDSNQPQHF.

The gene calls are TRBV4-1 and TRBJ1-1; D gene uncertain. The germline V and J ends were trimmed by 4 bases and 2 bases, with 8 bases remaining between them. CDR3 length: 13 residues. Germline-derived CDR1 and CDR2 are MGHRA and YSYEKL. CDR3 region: CASSLGSNTEAFF. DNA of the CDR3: TGCGCCAGCAGCCTTGGGAGCAACACTGAAGCTTTCTTT.

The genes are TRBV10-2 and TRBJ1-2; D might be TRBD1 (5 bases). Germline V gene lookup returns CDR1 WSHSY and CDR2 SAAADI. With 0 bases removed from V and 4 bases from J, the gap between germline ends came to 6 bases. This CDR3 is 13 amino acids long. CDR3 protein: CASSESGGYGYTF. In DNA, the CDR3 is TGCGCCAGCAGTGAGTCGGGGGGCTATGGCTACACCTTC.

The CDR3 loop is CASSLHVGNEQFF. CDR3 DNA: TGTGCCAGCAGCTTACACGTCGGGAATGAGCAGTTCTTC. This chain links TRBV5-5 with TRBJ2-1; D unclear. Trimming left V 2 bases short and J 7 bases short, with 10 bases between. The germline gives CDR1 SGHKS, CDR2 YYEKEE (reference sequence). CDR3 length: 13 residues.

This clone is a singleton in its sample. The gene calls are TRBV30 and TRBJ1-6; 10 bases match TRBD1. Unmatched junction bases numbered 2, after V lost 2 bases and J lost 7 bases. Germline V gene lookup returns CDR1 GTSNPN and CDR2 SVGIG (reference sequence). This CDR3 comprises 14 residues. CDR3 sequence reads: CAWSLGQGNSPLHF. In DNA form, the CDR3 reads TGTGCCTGGAGTTTGGGACAGGGGAATTCACCCCTCCACTTT.

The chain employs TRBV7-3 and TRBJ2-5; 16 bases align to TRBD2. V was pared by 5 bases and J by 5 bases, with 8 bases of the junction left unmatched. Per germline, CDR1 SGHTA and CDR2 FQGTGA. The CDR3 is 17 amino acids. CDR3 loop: CASSPGTSGRERETQYF. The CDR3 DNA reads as TGTGCCAGCAGCCCCGGGACTAGCGGGAGGGAACGGGAGACCCAGTACTTC.

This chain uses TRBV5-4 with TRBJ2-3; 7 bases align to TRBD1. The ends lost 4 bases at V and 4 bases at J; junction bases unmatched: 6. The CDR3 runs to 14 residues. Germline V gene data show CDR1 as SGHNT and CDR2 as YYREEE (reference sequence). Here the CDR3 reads CASSKDRWADTQYF. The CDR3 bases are TGTGCCAGCAGCAAGGACAGGTGGGCAGATACGCAGTATTTT. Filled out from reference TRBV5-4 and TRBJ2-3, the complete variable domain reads ETGVTQSPTHLIKTRGQQVTLRCSSQSGHNTVSWYQQALGQGPQFIFQYYREEENGRGNFPPRFSGLQFPNYSSELNVNALELDDSALYLCASSKDRWADTQYFGPGTRLTVL.

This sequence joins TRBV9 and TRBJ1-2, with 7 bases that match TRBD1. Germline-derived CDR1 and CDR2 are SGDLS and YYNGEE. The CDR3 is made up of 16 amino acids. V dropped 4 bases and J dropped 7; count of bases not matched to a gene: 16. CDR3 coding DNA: TGTGCCAGCAGCCCAAACCGGGACAGACCACCTACTGGCTACACCTTC. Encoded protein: CASSPNRDRPPTGYTF.

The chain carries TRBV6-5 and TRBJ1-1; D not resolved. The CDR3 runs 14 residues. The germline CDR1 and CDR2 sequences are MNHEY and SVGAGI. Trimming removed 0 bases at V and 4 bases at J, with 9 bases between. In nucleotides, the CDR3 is TGTGCCAGCAGTTACTCGACTATGGGCACTGAAGCTTTCTTT. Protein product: CASSYSTMGTEAFF.

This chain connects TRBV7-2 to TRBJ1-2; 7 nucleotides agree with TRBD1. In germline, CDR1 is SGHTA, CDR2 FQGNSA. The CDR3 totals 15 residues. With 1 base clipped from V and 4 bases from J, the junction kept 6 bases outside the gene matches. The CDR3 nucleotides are TGTGCCAGCAGCTTAGTAGACAGGGCCTTCTATGGCTACACCTTC. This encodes CASSLVDRAFYGYTF.

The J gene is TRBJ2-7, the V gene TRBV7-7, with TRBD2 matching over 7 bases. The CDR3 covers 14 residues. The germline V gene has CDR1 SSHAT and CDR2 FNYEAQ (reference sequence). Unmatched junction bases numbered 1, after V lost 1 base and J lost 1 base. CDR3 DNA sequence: TGTGCCAGCAGCTTAGGAGCGGGATCCTACGAGCAGTACTTC. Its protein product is CASSLGAGSYEQYF. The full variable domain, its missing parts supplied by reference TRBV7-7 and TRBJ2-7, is GAGVSQSPRYKVTKRGQDVTLRCDPISSHATLYWYQQALGQGPEFLTYFNYEAQPDKSGLPSDRFSAERPEGSISTLTIQRTEQRDSAMYRCASSLGAGSYEQYFGPGTRLTVT.

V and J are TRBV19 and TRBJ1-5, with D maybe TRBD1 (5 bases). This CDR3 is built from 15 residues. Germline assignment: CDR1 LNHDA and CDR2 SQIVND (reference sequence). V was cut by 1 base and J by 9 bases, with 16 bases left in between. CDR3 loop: CASSIVRGSERPQHF. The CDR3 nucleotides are TGTGCCAGTAGTATAGTTCGGGGGAGTGAACGGCCCCAGCATTTT.